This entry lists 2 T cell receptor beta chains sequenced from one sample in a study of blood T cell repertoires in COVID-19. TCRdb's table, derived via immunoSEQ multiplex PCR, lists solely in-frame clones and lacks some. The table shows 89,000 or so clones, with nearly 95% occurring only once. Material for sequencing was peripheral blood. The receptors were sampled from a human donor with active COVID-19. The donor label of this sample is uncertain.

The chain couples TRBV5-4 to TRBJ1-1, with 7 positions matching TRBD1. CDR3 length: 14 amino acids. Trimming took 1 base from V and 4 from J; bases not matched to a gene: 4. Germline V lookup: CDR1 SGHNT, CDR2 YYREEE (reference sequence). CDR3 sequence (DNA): TGTGCCAGCAGCTTGAGAGGGGGCCGCACTGAAGCTTTCTTT. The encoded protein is CASSLRGGRTEAFF. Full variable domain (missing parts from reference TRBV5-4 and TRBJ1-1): ETGVTQSPTHLIKTRGQQVTLRCSSQSGHNTVSWYQQALGQGPQFIFQYYREEENGRGNFPPRFSGLQFPNYSSELNVNALELDDSALYLCASSLRGGRTEAFFGQGTRLTVV.

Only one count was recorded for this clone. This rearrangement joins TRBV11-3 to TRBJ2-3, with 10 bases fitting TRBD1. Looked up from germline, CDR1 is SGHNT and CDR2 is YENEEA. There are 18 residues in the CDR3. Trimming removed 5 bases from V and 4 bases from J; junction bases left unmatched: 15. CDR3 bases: TGTGCCAGCAGCCCTCACGACTGGGACAGGGGAAAGGCAGATACGCAGTATTTT. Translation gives CASSPHDWDRGKADTQYF.